This T cell receptor beta chain originates from a study of blood T cell repertoires in COVID-19. At the level of the study: Italy, Spain and the United States were the sources of the convalescent and acute COVID-19 samples.

Trimming removed 4 bases from V and 0 bases from J, with 6 bases in between. Germline V gene data show CDR1 as WNHNN and CDR2 as SYGVQD (reference sequence). The CDR3 consists of 13 residues. Study processing details: Reference gene primer amplification in the assay estimated nucleated cell counts. Profiled with immunoSEQ multiplex PCR; TCRdb holds only in-frame clones, not every one. V, J and clone size were drawn from that table, and D and trimming were deduced from the DNA. The sample has roughly 240,000 clones; about nine tenths are singletons. The sequence came from a woman between 40 and 50 years old with acute COVID-19. Specimen: PBMCs or T cells enriched from blood (not recorded which). This sequence joins TRBV10-1 and TRBJ2-5; D gene uncertain. The CDR3 spells CASSGQYQETQYF. The CDR3 nucleotides are TGCGCCAGCAGTGGTCAGTACCAAGAGACCCAGTACTTC.